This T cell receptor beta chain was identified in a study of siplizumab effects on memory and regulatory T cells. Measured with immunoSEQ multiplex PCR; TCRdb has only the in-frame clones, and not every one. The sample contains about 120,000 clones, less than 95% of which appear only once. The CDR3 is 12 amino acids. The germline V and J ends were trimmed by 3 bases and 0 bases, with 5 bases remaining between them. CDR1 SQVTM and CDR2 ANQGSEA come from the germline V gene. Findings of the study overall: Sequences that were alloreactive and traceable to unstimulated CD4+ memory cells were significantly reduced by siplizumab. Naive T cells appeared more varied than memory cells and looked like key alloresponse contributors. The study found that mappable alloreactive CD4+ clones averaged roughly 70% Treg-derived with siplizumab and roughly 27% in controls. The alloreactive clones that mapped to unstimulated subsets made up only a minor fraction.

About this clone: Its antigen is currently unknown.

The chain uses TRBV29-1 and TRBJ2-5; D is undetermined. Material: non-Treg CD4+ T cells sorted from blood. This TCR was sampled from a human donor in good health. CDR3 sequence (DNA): TGCAGCGTTGACCCTAACCAAGAGACCCAGTACTTC. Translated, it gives CSVDPNQETQYF. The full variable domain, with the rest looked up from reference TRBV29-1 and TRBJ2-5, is SAVISQKPSRDICQRGTSLTIQCQVDSQVTMMFWYRQQPGQSLTLIATANQGSEATYESGFVIDKFPISRPNLTFSTLTVSNMSPEDSSIYLCSVDPNQETQYFGPGTRLLVL.